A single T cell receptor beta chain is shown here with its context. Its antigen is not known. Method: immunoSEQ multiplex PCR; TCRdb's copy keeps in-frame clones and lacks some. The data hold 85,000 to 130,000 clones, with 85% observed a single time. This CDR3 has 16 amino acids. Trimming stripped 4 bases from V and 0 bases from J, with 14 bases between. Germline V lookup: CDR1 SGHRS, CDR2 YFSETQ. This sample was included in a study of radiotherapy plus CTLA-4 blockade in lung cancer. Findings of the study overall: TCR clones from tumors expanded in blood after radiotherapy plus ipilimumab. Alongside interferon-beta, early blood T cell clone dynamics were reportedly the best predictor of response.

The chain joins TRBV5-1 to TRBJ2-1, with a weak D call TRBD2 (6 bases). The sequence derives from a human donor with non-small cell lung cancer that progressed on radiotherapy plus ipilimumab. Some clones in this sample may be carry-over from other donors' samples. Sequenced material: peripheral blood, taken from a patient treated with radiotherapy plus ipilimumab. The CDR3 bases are TGCGCCAGCAGCCCAAGGGACTCGAGCTCCTACAATGAGCAGTTCTTC. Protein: CASSPRDSSSYNEQFF.